The 4 T cell receptor beta chains in this list originate from one sample, sequenced in a study of patients and donors after allogeneic stem cell transplantation. TCRdb processed the RT-PCR reads anew with MiXCR; each CDR3 protein has one entry. This sample carries about 960,000 distinct CDR3 sequences, around 17% of them seen once, and the ten largest clones take about 6%. The sample was blood, either unsorted or a sorted T cell fraction (not recorded which). These receptors originate from a human donor who was either an allogeneic HSCT recipient or a stem cell or donor lymphocyte infusion donor (not recorded which). It is not recorded whose cells these are; they may come from a transplant donor.

V is TRBV20-1 and J is TRBJ2-7, with D unclear. Deletions cut 3 bases from V and 2 bases from J, with 11 bases between. Germline values: CDR1 DFQATT, CDR2 SNEGSKA (reference sequence). This CDR3 has 13 amino acids. The CDR3 region has the DNA TGCAGTGCTAGGAAGACCCAAACCTACGAGCAGTACTTC. Translating it yields CSARKTQTYEQYF.

This clonotype was detected only a few times. The chain uses TRBV28 and TRBJ2-7; D remains ambiguous. The CDR3 is 15 amino acids. Germline V gives CDR1 MDHEN, CDR2 SYDVKM. V was trimmed by 5 bases and J by 1 base, leaving 15 bases between them. The chain's CDR3 is CASSMDALGSYEQYF. CDR3 in DNA: TGTGCCAGCAGTATGGACGCGCTCGGGTCCTACGAGCAGTACTTC.

The chain carries TRBV6-1 and TRBJ2-5; 10 bases fit TRBD2. V lost 4 bases and J lost 4; bases outside the gene matches: 3. The length of the CDR3 is 14 residues. Germline values: CDR1 MNHNS, CDR2 SASEGT. In DNA, the CDR3 is TGTGCCAGCAGTGGACGACTAGCGGGAGAGACCCAGTACTTC. Translating gives CASSGRLAGETQYF.

This rearrangement joins TRBV15 to TRBJ1-2, with 7 bases aligning to TRBD1. In germline, CDR1 is LNHNV, CDR2 YYDKDF (reference sequence). The junction had 5 bases not matched to a gene; V was cut back by 4 bases and J by 6 bases. The CDR3 contains 13 residues. The CDR3 sequence: CATSKQGSDGYTF. DNA for the CDR3: TGTGCCACCAGCAAACAGGGGTCGGATGGCTACACCTTC.